This note documents a single TCR beta chain sequence. The antigen is not known. Germline-derived CDR1 and CDR2 are SGHTA and FQGNSA. This CDR3 is built from 13 residues. V was clipped by 5 bases and J by 4 bases, with 9 bases between them. Measured with immunoSEQ multiplex PCR; TCRdb has only the in-frame clones, and not every one. The sample has some 150,000 clones, about nine tenths seen once. The sample comes from a study of T cell responses to AZD1222 COVID-19 vaccine. Regarding the study as a whole: Nearly half of spike-specific TCRs reportedly go after variant regions that carry no mutations.

The material was peripheral blood, obtained on day 0 of AZD1222 vaccination. The chain employs TRBV7-2 and TRBJ2-1; D is ambiguous. This clonotype was obtained from an adult in good health. Here the CDR3 DNA reads TGTGCCAGCAGCACCCATGGGTACAATGAGCAGTTCTTC. Translation gives CASSTHGYNEQFF.